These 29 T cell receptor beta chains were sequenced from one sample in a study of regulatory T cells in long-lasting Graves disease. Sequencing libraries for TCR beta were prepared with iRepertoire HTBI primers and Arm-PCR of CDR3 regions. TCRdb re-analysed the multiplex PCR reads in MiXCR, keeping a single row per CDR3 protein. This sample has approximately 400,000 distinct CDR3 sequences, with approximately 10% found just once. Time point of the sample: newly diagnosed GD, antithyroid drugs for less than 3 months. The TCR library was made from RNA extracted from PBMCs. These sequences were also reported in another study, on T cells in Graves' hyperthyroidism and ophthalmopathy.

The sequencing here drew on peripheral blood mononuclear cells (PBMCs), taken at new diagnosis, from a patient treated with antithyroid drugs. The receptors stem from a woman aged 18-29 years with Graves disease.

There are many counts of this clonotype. The CDR3 DNA is TGTGCCAGCAGCTCAACACCGGCCACAGGATACAATGAGCAGTTCTTC. It is translated as CASSSTPATGYNEQFF. The chain recombines TRBV11-3 with TRBJ2-1; D may be TRBD1 (5 bases). Germline loops: CDR1 SGHNT, CDR2 YENEEA. CDR3 length equals 16 residues. Trimming stripped 4 bases from V and 4 bases from J, with 17 bases between.

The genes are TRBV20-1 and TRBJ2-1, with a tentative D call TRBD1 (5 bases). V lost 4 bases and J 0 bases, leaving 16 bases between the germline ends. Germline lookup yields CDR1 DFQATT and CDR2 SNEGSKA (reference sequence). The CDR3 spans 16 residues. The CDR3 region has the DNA TGCAGTGCTACACTCCTACTGACAGCCTCCTACAATGAGCAGTTCTTC. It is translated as CSATLLLTASYNEQFF.

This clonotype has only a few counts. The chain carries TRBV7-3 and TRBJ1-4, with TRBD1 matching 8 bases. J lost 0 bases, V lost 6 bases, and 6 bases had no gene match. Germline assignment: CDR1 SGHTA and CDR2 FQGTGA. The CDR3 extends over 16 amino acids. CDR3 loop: CASSRGTGATNEKLFF. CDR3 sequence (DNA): TGTGCCAGCAGTCGCGGGACAGGCGCAACTAATGAAAAACTGTTTTTT.

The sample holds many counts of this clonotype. The CDR3 region has the DNA TGTGCCAGCAGGGCGCGGGGGGGCTTAGAAAAACTGTTTTTT. It is translated as CASRARGGLEKLFF. The chain joins TRBV28 to TRBJ1-4, with D perhaps matching TRBD1 (6 bases). V was clipped by 6 bases and J by 8 bases, with 16 bases between them. In germline, CDR1 is MDHEN, CDR2 SYDVKM. This CDR3 is built from 14 residues.

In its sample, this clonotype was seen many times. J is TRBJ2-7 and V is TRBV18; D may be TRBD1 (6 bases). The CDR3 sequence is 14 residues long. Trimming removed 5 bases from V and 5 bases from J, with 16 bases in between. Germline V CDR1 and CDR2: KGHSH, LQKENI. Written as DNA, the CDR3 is TGTGCCAGCTCAAGCAGGGGCTCTATCGACGAGCAGTACGTC. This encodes CASSSRGSIDEQYV.

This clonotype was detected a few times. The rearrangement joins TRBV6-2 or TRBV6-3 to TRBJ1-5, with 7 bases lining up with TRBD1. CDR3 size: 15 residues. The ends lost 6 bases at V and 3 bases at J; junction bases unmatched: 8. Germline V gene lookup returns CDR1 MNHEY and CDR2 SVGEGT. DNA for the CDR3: TGTGCCAGCAGGCAAGGACAGGTCACCAATCAGCCCCAGCATTTT. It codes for CASRQGQVTNQPQHF.

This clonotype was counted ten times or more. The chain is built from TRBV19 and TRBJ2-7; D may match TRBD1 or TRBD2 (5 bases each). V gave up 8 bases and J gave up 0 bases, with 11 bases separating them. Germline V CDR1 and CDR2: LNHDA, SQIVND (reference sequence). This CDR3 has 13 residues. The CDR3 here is CASQAGSSYEQYF. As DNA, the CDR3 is TGTGCCAGTCAGGCAGGGAGCTCCTACGAGCAGTACTTC.

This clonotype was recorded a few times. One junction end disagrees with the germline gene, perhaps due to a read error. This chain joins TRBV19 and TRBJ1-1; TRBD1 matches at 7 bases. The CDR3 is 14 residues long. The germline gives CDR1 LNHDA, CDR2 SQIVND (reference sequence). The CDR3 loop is CASSLAGRGTGAFF. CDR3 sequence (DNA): TGTGCCAGTAGCCTGGCCGGCAGGGGGACTGGAGCTTTCTTT.

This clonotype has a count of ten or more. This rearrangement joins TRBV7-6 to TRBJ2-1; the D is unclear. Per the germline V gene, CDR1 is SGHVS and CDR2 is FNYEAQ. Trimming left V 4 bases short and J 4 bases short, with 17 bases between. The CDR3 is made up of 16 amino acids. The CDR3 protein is CASSSGVGWGYNEQFF. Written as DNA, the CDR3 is TGTGCCAGCAGCTCGGGTGTGGGGTGGGGATACAATGAGCAGTTCTTC.

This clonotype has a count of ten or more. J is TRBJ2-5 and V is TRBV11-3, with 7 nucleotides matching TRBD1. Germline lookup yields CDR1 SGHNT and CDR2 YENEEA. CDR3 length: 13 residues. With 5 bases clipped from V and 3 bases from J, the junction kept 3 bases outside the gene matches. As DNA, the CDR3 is TGTGCCAGCAGCCAAGACAGGGAAGAGACCCAGTACTTC. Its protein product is CASSQDREETQYF. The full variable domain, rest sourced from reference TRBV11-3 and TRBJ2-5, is EAGVVQSPRYKIIEKKQPVAFWCNPISGHNTLYWYLQNLGQGPELLIRYENEEAVDDSQLPKDRFSAERLKGVDSTLKIQPAELGDSAVYLCASSQDREETQYFGPGTRLLVL.

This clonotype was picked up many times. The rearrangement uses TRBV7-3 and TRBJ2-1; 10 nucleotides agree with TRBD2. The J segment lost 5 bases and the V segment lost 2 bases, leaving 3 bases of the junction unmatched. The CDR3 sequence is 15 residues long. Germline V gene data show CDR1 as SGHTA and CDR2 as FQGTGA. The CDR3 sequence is CASSLGLAENNEQFF. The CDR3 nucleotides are TGTGCCAGCAGCTTAGGACTAGCGGAGAACAATGAGCAGTTCTTC. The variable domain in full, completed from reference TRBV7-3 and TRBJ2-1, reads GAGVSQTPSNKVTEKGKYVELRCDPISGHTALYWYRQSLGQGPEFLIYFQGTGAADDSGLPNDRFFAVRPEGSVSTLKIQRTERGDSAVYLCASSLGLAENNEQFFGPGTRLTVL.

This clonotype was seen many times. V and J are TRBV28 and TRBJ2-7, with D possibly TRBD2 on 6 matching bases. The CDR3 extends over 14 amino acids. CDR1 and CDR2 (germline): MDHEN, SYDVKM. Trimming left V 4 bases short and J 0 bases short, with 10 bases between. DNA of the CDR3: TGTGCCAGCAGTTACTCGCGGGACTCCTACGAGCAGTACTTC. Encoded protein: CASSYSRDSYEQYF.

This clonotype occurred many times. In nucleotides, the CDR3 is TGTGCCAGCAGTACCGGACAGAACTCTGGAAACACCATATATTTT. Translation gives CASSTGQNSGNTIYF. The V call is TRBV12-3 or TRBV12-4, the J call TRBJ1-3; D possibly corresponds to TRBD1 (6 bases). Trimming removed 5 bases at V and 0 bases at J, with 11 bases between. The CDR3 spans 15 residues.

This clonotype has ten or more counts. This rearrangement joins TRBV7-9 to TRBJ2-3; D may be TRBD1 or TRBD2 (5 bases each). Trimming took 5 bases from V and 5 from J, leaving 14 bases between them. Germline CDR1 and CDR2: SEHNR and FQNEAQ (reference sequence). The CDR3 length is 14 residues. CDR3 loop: CASSEYRSGDTQYF. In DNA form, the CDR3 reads TGTGCCAGCAGCGAGTACAGGAGCGGAGATACGCAGTATTTT. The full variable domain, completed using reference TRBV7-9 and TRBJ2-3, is DTGVSQNPRHKITKRGQNVTFRCDPISEHNRLYWYRQTLGQGPEFLTYFQNEAQLEKSRLLSDRFSAERPKGSFSTLEIQRTEQGDSAMYLCASSEYRSGDTQYFGPGTRLTVL.

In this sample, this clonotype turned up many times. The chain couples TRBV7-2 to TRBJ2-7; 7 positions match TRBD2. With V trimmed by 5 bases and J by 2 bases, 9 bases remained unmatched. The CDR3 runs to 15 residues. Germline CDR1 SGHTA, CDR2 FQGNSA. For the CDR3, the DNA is TGTGCCAGCAGCCCATCTCCAGGACTAGCCTACGAGCAGTACTTC. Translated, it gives CASSPSPGLAYEQYF.

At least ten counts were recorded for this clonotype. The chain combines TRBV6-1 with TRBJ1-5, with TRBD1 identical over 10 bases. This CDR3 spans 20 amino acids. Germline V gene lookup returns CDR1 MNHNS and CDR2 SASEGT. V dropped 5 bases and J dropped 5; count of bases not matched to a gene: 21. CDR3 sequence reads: CASSLTADRGRGFVYQPQHF. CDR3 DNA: TGTGCCAGCAGTCTTACCGCTGACAGGGGGCGCGGGTTTGTCTATCAGCCCCAGCATTTT.

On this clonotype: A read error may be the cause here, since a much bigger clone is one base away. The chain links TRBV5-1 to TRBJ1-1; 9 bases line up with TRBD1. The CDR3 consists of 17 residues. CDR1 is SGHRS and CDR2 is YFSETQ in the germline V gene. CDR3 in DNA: TGCGCCAGCAGCTTGGGGGACAGGGAAGGATGGGACACTAAAGCTTTCTTT. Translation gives CASSLGDREGWDTKAFF.

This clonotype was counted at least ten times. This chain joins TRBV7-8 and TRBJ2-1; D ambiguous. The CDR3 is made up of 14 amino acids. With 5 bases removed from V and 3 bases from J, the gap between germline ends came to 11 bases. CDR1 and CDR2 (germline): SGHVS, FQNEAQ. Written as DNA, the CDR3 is TGTGCCAGCAGCCCGGATAGGCTCTACAATGAGCAGTTCTTC. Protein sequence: CASSPDRLYNEQFF.

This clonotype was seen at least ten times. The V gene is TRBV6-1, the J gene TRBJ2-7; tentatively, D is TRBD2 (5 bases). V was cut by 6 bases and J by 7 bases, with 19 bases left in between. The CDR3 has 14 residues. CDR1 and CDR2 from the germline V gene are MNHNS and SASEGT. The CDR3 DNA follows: TGTGCCAGCAGCCGACTACTGTTGCGGTGGGAGCAGTACTTC. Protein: CASSRLLLRWEQYF.

The CDR3 reads CASSYSRGSQPQHF. CDR3 nucleotide sequence: TGTGCCAGCAGTTACTCGAGAGGGAGTCAGCCCCAGCATTTT. The gene calls are TRBV6-6 and TRBJ1-5; D gene ambiguous. Germline-derived CDR1 and CDR2 are MNHNY and SVGAGI (reference sequence). CDR3 length equals 14 residues. V was clipped by 0 bases and J by 6 bases, with 9 bases between them.

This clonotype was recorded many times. The CDR3 loop reads CASSLRGQGIFPQHF. The CDR3 DNA follows: TGTGCCAGCAGTTTACGGGGACAGGGTATCTTTCCCCAGCATTTT. The rearrangement joins TRBV12-3 or TRBV12-4 to TRBJ1-5, with TRBD1 matching 9 bases. This CDR3 spans 15 amino acids. V lost 2 bases, J lost 10 bases, and 9 bases stayed unmatched.

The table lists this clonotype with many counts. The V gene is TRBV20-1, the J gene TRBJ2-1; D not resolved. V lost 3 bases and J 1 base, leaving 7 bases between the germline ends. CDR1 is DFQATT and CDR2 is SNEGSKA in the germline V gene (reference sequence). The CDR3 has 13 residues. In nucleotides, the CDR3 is TGCAGTGCTAGCCGCAGTTCCTACAATGAGCAGTTCTTC. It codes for CSASRSSYNEQFF.

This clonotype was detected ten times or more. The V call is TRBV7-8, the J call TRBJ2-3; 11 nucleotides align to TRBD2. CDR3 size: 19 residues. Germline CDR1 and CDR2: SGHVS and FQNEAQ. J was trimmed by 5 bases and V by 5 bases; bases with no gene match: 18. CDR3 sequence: CASSAAGTSGPLGGDTQYF. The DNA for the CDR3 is TGTGCCAGCAGCGCGGCCGGGACTAGCGGTCCTCTGGGTGGAGATACGCAGTATTTT. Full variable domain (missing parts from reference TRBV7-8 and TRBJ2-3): GAGVSQSPRYKVAKRGQDVALRCDPISGHVSLFWYQQALGQGPEFLTYFQNEAQLDKSGLPSDRFFAERPEGSVSTLKIQRTQQEDSAVYLCASSAAGTSGPLGGDTQYFGPGTRLTVL.

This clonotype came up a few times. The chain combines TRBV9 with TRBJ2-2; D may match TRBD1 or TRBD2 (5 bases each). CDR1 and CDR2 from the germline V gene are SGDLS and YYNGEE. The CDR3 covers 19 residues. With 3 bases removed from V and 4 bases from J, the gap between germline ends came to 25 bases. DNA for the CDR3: TGTGCCAGCAGCGCACCCGTAGGTTGGGACCCATATATCACCGGGGAGCTGTTTTTT. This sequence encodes CASSAPVGWDPYITGELFF.

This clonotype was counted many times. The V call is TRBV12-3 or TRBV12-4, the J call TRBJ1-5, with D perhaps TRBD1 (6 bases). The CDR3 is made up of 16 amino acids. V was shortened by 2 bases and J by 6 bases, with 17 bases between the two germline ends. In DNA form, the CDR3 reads TGTGCCAGCAGTTTAAGACAGCGGGGGGCGGGTCAGCCCCAGCATTTT. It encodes CASSLRQRGAGQPQHF.

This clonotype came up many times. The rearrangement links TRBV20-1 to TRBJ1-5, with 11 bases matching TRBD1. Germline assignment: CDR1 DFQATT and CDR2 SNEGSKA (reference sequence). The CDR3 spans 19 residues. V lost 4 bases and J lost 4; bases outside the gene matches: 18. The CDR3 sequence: CSATHYGQGAIWENQPQHF. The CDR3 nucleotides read TGCAGTGCTACCCACTACGGACAGGGGGCGATTTGGGAAAATCAGCCCCAGCATTTT.

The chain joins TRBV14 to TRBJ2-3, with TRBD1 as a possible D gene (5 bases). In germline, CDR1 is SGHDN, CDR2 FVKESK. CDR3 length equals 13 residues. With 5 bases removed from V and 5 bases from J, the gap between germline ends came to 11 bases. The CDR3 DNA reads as TGTGCCAGCAGCGATAGGGGCAGAGATACGCAGTATTTT. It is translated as CASSDRGRDTQYF.

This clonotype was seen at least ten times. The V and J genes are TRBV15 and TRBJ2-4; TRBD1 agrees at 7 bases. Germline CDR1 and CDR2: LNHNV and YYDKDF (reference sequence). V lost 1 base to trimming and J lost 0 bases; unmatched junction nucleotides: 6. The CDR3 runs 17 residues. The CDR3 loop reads CATSRGPGQIAKNIQYF. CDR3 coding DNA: TGTGCCACCAGCAGAGGACCGGGACAGATAGCCAAAAACATTCAGTACTTC.

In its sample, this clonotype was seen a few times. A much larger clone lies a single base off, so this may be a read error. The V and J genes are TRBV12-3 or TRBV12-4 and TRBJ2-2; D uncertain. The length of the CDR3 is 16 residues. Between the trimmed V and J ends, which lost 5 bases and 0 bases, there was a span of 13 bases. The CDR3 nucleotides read TGTGCCAGCAGTCTGGCAGCGAGTTCGAACACCGGGGAGCTGTTTTTT. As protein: CASSLAASSNTGELFF.